Presented here are 30 T cell receptor beta chains from one specimen sequenced in a study of T-cell reconstitution after alpha-beta-depleted transplantation in children. During its preparation, the TCRbeta library received unique molecular identifiers. Each CDR3 protein is one row after TCRdb ran MiXCR on the PCR reads. The data show 200,000 or so distinct CDR3 sequences, around 8.4% seen once. The sequences come from PBMCs, mostly from graft donor cells, collected 360 days after TCRalphabeta/CD19-depleted stem cell transplant. These receptors were collected from a male patient under 10 years old who had a stem cell transplant for acute myeloid leukemia, so the T cells may come from the graft donor.

The chain joins TRBV7-9 to TRBJ2-7; D not resolved. Germline V gives CDR1 SEHNR, CDR2 FQNEAQ (reference sequence). The CDR3 is made up of 15 amino acids. V lost 1 base and J lost 2, with 12 bases in between. CDR3 loop: CASSLGGDHAYEQYF. CDR3 DNA: TGTGCCAGCAGCTTAGGAGGAGACCATGCCTACGAGCAGTACTTC.

V usage is TRBV18 and J usage is TRBJ2-2; 10 bases align to TRBD1. In germline, CDR1 is KGHSH, CDR2 LQKENI. With 2 bases clipped from V and 7 bases from J, the junction kept 22 bases outside the gene matches. This CDR3 has 21 amino acids. The CDR3: CASSPKDRGLFGPTTNGELFF. As DNA, the CDR3 is TGTGCCAGCTCACCAAAAGACAGGGGGCTGTTCGGCCCGACAACTAACGGGGAGCTGTTTTTT.

The table lists this clonotype with a few counts. The V gene is TRBV19, the J gene TRBJ2-2; D is unresolved. There are 14 residues in the CDR3. CDR1 is LNHDA, CDR2 SQIVND, per germline (reference sequence). Trimming removed 8 bases from V and 0 bases from J, with 10 bases in between. DNA for the CDR3: TGTGCCAGTCGAGACATCTCGAACACCGGGGAGCTGTTTTTT. This encodes CASRDISNTGELFF.

The chain has TRBV14 and TRBJ2-3; perhaps D is TRBD1 or TRBD2 (5 bases each). Trimming cost V 5 bases and J 0 bases, with 12 bases left between them. CDR3 length equals 15 residues. Germline assignment: CDR1 SGHDN and CDR2 FVKESK. The CDR3 reads CASSCRDRSTDTQYF. CDR3 sequence (DNA): TGTGCCAGCAGCTGTCGGGACCGTAGCACAGATACGCAGTATTTT. The full variable domain, with the rest looked up from reference TRBV14 and TRBJ2-3, is EAGVTQFPSHSVIEKGQTVTLRCDPISGHDNLYWYRRVMGKEIKFLLHFVKESKQDESGMPNNRFLAERTGGTYSTLKVQPAELEDSGVYFCASSCRDRSTDTQYFGPGTRLTVL.

The chain combines TRBV21-1 with TRBJ2-5. TRBV21-1 is shown as a pseudogene. This CDR3 comprises 14 residues. For the CDR3, the DNA is TGTGCCAGCAGCAAGAGGTGGGAAGGAGAGACCCAGTACTTC. This sequence encodes CASSKRWEGETQYF.

This clonotype has more than one count but fewer than ten. The gene calls are TRBV6-5 and TRBJ1-6, with TRBD1 as a possible D gene (5 bases). CDR3 length: 16 residues. The V gene's germline CDR1 is MNHEY and CDR2 SVGAGI. Trimming stripped 4 bases from V and 7 bases from J, with 17 bases between. The CDR3 sequence: CASSLRETASNSPLHF. Here the CDR3 DNA reads TGTGCCAGCAGTTTGCGGGAGACAGCCTCAAATTCACCCCTCCACTTT.

The chain combines TRBV6-1 with TRBJ2-1; 11 bases are a match to TRBD2. This CDR3 region has 15 residues. V trimming: 6 bases; J trimming: 6 bases; junction bases outside the gene matches: 7. Germline V gene sequence: CDR1 MNHNS, CDR2 SASEGT. The CDR3 coding sequence is TGTGCCAGCAGCCTCGGGACTAGCGGCACCAATGAGCAGTTCTTC. As protein: CASSLGTSGTNEQFF.

This clonotype appeared many times. J is TRBJ1-6 and V is TRBV15, with 8 bases identical to TRBD1. The ends lost 5 bases at V and 5 bases at J; junction bases unmatched: 5. This CDR3 is 15 amino acids long. The germline V gene has CDR1 LNHNV and CDR2 YYDKDF (reference sequence). The CDR3 loop reads CATSGQGPDNSPLHF. CDR3 nucleotide sequence: TGTGCCACCAGCGGACAGGGTCCGGATAATTCACCCCTCCACTTT.

This clonotype was observed at least ten times. The chain recombines TRBV29-1 with TRBJ2-1; 11 positions agree with TRBD2. This CDR3 has 14 amino acids. Germline V lookup: CDR1 SQVTM, CDR2 ANQGSEA. The V gene end was trimmed by 6 bases and the J gene end by 6 bases; junction bases not matched to a gene: 7. The CDR3 here is CSVVAGGPGNEQFF. The CDR3 nucleotides are TGCAGCGTAGTAGCGGGGGGGCCCGGCAATGAGCAGTTCTTC.

The gene calls are TRBV20-1 and TRBJ2-1; 8 bases line up with TRBD2. There are 16 residues in the CDR3. The junction had 8 bases not matched to a gene; V was cut back by 4 bases and J by 0 bases. Germline-derived CDR1 and CDR2 are DFQATT and SNEGSKA (reference sequence). The CDR3 DNA is TGCAGTGCTAAAGTGCGGGGGGCGAGCTCCTACAATGAGCAGTTCTTC. Encoded protein: CSAKVRGASSYNEQFF.

This clonotype was counted many times. The chain is built from TRBV6-5 and TRBJ1-3; unclear D gene. This CDR3 contains 16 residues. Germline assignment: CDR1 MNHEY and CDR2 SVGAGI. Trimming cost V 0 bases and J 0 bases, with 9 bases left between them. The CDR3 is CASSYSESSSGNTIYF. CDR3 nucleotides: TGTGCCAGCAGTTACTCTGAGTCCTCCTCTGGAAACACCATATATTTT.

This clonotype has more than one count but fewer than ten. The chain uses TRBV5-1 and TRBJ1-5; 8 bases align to TRBD1. J gave up 6 bases and V 4 bases, and 6 bases lay outside the gene matches. Germline loops: CDR1 SGHRS, CDR2 YFSETQ. There are 14 residues in the CDR3. CDR3 region: CASSPFDRGQPQHF. The CDR3 coding sequence is TGCGCCAGCAGCCCATTCGACAGGGGTCAGCCCCAGCATTTT.

The chain links TRBV29-1 to TRBJ2-7; 9 nucleotides agree with TRBD2. The CDR3 has 14 residues. Trimming removed 6 bases from V and 2 bases from J; junction bases left unmatched: 8. Germline lookup yields CDR1 SQVTM and CDR2 ANQGSEA. The CDR3 DNA reads TGCAGCGTCCGACTAGCGGAGCTCCCCTACGAGCAGTACTTC. Encoded protein: CSVRLAELPYEQYF.

This clonotype was picked up a small number of times. This chain joins TRBV20-1 and TRBJ1-1, with D possibly matching TRBD1 (5 bases). V was shortened by 2 bases and J by 10 bases, with 14 bases between the two germline ends. This CDR3 has 12 residues. From germline, CDR1 is DFQATT and CDR2 SNEGSKA (reference sequence). The CDR3 DNA is TGCAGTGCTAGACTAACCGGGACCGGAGCTTTCTTT. Its protein is CSARLTGTGAFF.

This clonotype showed up just a few times. The CDR3 region is CASSLLVAESWRETQYF. CDR3 nucleotides: TGTGCCAGCAGCTTGTTGGTAGCGGAATCGTGGAGAGAGACCCAGTACTTC. J is TRBJ2-5 and V is TRBV5-6, with D possibly matching TRBD2 (6 bases). The CDR3 consists of 17 residues. In germline, CDR1 is SGHDT, CDR2 YYEEEE. Trimming stripped 1 base from V and 4 bases from J, with 20 bases between.

This clonotype showed up just a few times. The CDR3 DNA follows: TGCAGTGCTAGAGATGGGCTAGCGGGAGAGACCGGGGAGCTGTTTTTT. Translation gives CSARDGLAGETGELFF. The rearrangement joins TRBV20-1 to TRBJ2-2, with TRBD2 identical over 10 bases. CDR3 length: 16 residues. Germline-derived CDR1 and CDR2 are DFQATT and SNEGSKA (reference sequence). Trimming cost V 0 bases and J 5 bases; bases outside gene matches: 6.

This clonotype was observed many times. This rearrangement joins TRBV3-1 to TRBJ2-1, with 12 bases fitting TRBD2. V lost 8 bases and J lost 8; bases outside the gene matches: 10. CDR3 length equals 15 residues. The germline V gene encodes CDR1 LGHDT and CDR2 YNNKEL (reference sequence). CDR3 region: CASRSSGRADHEQFF. CDR3 DNA sequence: TGTGCCAGCCGGTCTAGCGGGAGGGCCGATCATGAGCAGTTCTTC.

This clonotype was recorded at least ten times. The chain carries TRBV3-1 and TRBJ2-1, with D perhaps given as TRBD1 or TRBD2 (5 bases each). Germline V CDR1 and CDR2: LGHDT, YNNKEL (reference sequence). Trimming took 1 base from V and 6 from J, leaving 16 bases between them. The CDR3 is made up of 16 amino acids. The CDR3 nucleotides read TGTGCCAGCAGCCAAGTGAGGGGTTCGGTTTTCAATGAGCAGTTCTTC. Translated: CASSQVRGSVFNEQFF.

The chain employs TRBV5-1 and TRBJ2-2; D not resolved. Trimming removed 4 bases from V and 0 bases from J, with 28 bases in between. Germline V CDR1 and CDR2: SGHRS, YFSETQ. This CDR3 spans 21 amino acids. Written as DNA, the CDR3 is TGCGCCAGCAGCGACTTGTGGGCCCGAGACCCCGCCCCCGCGAACACCGGGGAGCTGTTTTTT. This encodes CASSDLWARDPAPANTGELFF. Full variable domain (rest looked up from reference TRBV5-1 and TRBJ2-2): KAGVTQTPRYLIKTRGQQVTLSCSPISGHRSVSWYQQTPGQGLQFLFEYFSETQRNKGNFPGRFSGRQFSNSRSEMNVSTLELGDSALYLCASSDLWARDPAPANTGELFFGEGSRLTVL.

The CDR3 region is CASSPVTQGYTEAFF. DNA of the CDR3: TGCGCCAGCAGCCCCGTGACGCAGGGGTACACTGAAGCTTTCTTT. The chain carries TRBV5-1 and TRBJ1-1; D possibly corresponds to TRBD1 (6 bases). Germline CDR1 and CDR2: SGHRS and YFSETQ. The CDR3 is 15 amino acids. V gave up 4 bases and J gave up 3 bases, with 16 bases separating them.

This clonotype was found a few times. The chain uses TRBV5-5 and TRBJ1-1; D call uncertain. The CDR3 extends over 16 amino acids. V lost 1 base and J 5 bases, leaving 18 bases between the germline ends. CDR1 SGHKS and CDR2 YYEKEE come from the germline V gene (reference sequence). CDR3 sequence reads: CASSLPYIPLATEAFF. In nucleotides, the CDR3 is TGTGCCAGCAGCTTGCCTTACATCCCTTTGGCAACTGAAGCTTTCTTT. Combining the CDR3 with reference TRBV5-5 and TRBJ1-1 gives the whole variable domain DAGVTQSPTHLIKTRGQQVTLRCSPISGHKSVSWYQQVLGQGPQFIFQYYEKEERGRGNFPDRFSARQFPNYSSELNVNALLLGDSALYLCASSLPYIPLATEAFFGQGTRLTVV.

This clonotype was counted many times. The gene calls are TRBV20-1 and TRBJ2-7; D is uncertain. The CDR3 has 13 amino acids. Germline assignment: CDR1 DFQATT and CDR2 SNEGSKA (reference sequence). The CDR3 sequence: CRGRAARSYEQYF. The CDR3 region has the DNA TGCAGAGGAAGGGCAGCCCGCTCCTACGAGCAGTACTTC.

Ten or more counts support this clonotype. The chain is built from TRBV5-1 and TRBJ1-1; no definite D call. Trimming removed 0 bases at V and 4 bases at J, with 7 bases between. Germline V gives CDR1 SGHRS, CDR2 YFSETQ. The CDR3 covers 13 residues. The CDR3 loop reads CASSLAVSTEAFF. DNA of the CDR3: TGCGCCAGCAGCTTGGCAGTCTCCACTGAAGCTTTCTTT. The full variable domain, in which reference TRBV5-1 and TRBJ1-1 provide the parts outside the CDR3, is KAGVTQTPRYLIKTRGQQVTLSCSPISGHRSVSWYQQTPGQGLQFLFEYFSETQRNKGNFPGRFSGRQFSNSRSEMNVSTLELGDSALYLCASSLAVSTEAFFGQGTRLTVV.

The table lists this clonotype with a few counts. J is TRBJ2-7 and V is TRBV29-1; 7 nucleotides match TRBD1. Germline values: CDR1 SQVTM, CDR2 ANQGSEA. V gave up 4 bases and J gave up 5 bases; unmatched junction bases: 11. This CDR3 is built from 14 residues. Here the CDR3 reads CSVVMRGPADEQYF. DNA of the CDR3: TGCAGCGTTGTAATGAGGGGGCCCGCCGACGAGCAGTACTTC.

The chain couples TRBV12-3 or TRBV12-4 to TRBJ2-2; TRBD2 aligns across 10 bases. The CDR3 totals 17 residues. Trimming at V came to 3 bases and at J to 7 bases, leaving 11 bases not matched to a gene. The CDR3 coding sequence is TGTGCCAGCAGTTTTGTAGGCCTAGCGGGGGCGGTCGGGGAGCTGTTTTTT. This sequence encodes CASSFVGLAGAVGELFF.

This clonotype has a single count. This rearrangement joins TRBV7-2 to TRBJ2-1; 12 positions match TRBD2. The germline CDR1 and CDR2 sequences are SGHTA and FQGNSA. The V segment lost 4 bases and the J segment 8 bases; nucleotides outside the gene matches: 3. This CDR3 contains 14 residues. The CDR3 DNA reads TGTGCCAGCAGCTCTAGCGGGGGGGTCGATGAGCAGTTCTTC. Translation: CASSSSGGVDEQFF.

This clonotype showed up many times. V usage is TRBV29-1 and J usage is TRBJ1-3; unclear D gene. The germline V gene encodes CDR1 SQVTM and CDR2 ANQGSEA. The CDR3 totals 12 residues. The V end was cut by 4 bases, the J end by 1 base, with 5 bases between. The CDR3 is CSVGHSGNTIYF. The CDR3, as DNA: TGCAGCGTTGGACATTCTGGAAACACCATATATTTT. Complete variable domain (other parts from reference TRBV29-1 and TRBJ1-3): SAVISQKPSRDICQRGTSLTIQCQVDSQVTMMFWYRQQPGQSLTLIATANQGSEATYESGFVIDKFPISRPNLTFSTLTVSNMSPEDSSIYLCSVGHSGNTIYFGEGSWLTVV.

This clonotype has ten or more counts. The chain carries TRBV21-1 and TRBJ1-6. TRBV21-1 has pseudogene status. CDR3 length: 16 amino acids. For the CDR3, the DNA is TGTGCCAGCAGCAGCCCAAGGACCACCTATAATTCACCCCTCCACTTT. Its protein is CASSSPRTTYNSPLHF.

This clonotype has a count of ten or more. V is TRBV12-3 or TRBV12-4 and J is TRBJ2-1; 7 positions match TRBD2. This CDR3 is built from 17 residues. The V segment lost 1 base and the J segment 5 bases; nucleotides outside the gene matches: 11. DNA for the CDR3: TGTGCCAGCAGTTTAGAAGTCTTTCGGCTAGCGGACAATGAGCAGTTCTTC. Its protein is CASSLEVFRLADNEQFF.

There are many counts of this clonotype. V gene TRBV12-3 or TRBV12-4 combines with J gene TRBJ2-7, with D maybe TRBD1 (7 bases). The CDR3 has 18 residues. V was clipped by 7 bases and J by 3 bases, with 28 bases between them. CDR3 in amino acids: CASNLARGSSVRSYEQYF. CDR3 coding DNA: TGTGCCAGCAACCTGGCCAGGGGGTCTAGCGTTAGAAGCTACGAGCAGTACTTC.